The rows below give T cell receptor beta chains drawn from one sample of a study of control samples from healthy donors and cancer patients. Sequencing used immunoSEQ multiplex PCR; TCRdb keeps in-frame clones, though not all of them. Of 100,000 to 150,000 clones listed, about nine tenths are singletons. Sequences were obtained from PBMCs. These receptors came from a man aged 45-65 years with head and neck cancer. Each CDR3 is given with its conserved first and last residue. A D gene is named only where the DNA matches it firmly. Some rows have no size entry. The others give once, few or many, or a class for an expanded clone.

v_call	clone_size	d_call	j_call	cdr3_nt	cdr3_aa
TRBV28	once	TRBD1	TRBJ2-5	TGTGCCAGCAGTTCCCGGGACAGGGTAGAGACCCAGTACTTC	CASSSRDRVETQYF
TRBV7-6	NA	NA	TRBJ2-5	TGTGCCAGCAGCCCCTGGGAGATTCCAAGGGGGCAAGAGACCCAGTACTTC	CASSPWEIPRGQETQYF
TRBV28	NA	NA	TRBJ1-2	TGTGCCAGCAACATGGGTGGGGGTAGGTACTCGCCCGGCTACACCTTC	CASNMGGGRYSPGYTF
TRBV5-1	NA	TRBD1	TRBJ2-1	TGCGCCAGCAGTACCGGGACAGGATACAATGAGCAGTTCTTC	CASSTGTGYNEQFF
TRBV14	NA	NA	TRBJ2-7	TGTGCCAGCAGTCGGGTCAGGGTAGGCGAGCAGTACTTC	CASSRVRVGEQYF
TRBV28	NA	NA	TRBJ2-1	TGTGCCAGCAGTCTGTATACAGGGAGCTCCTACAATGAGCAGTTCTTC	CASSLYTGSSYNEQFF
TRBV3-1/TRBV3-2	NA	TRBD2	TRBJ2-7	TGTGCCAGCAGCCGAGAGACTAGCGGAGACTACGAGCAGTACTTC	CASSRETSGDYEQYF
TRBV6-5	NA	NA	TRBJ2-2	TGTGCCAGCAGTTACGTCTCGGCATTATCCGGGGAGCTGTTTTTT	CASSYVSALSGELFF
TRBV11-2	NA	NA	TRBJ2-2	TGTGCCAGCAGCTTAGGGGCAGGGTGGAACACCGGGGAGCTGTTTTTT	CASSLGAGWNTGELFF
TRBV2	NA	TRBD1	TRBJ1-6	TGTGCCACGACGGCCTCCGGACAGGGCGGCAATTCACCCCTCCACTTT	CATTASGQGGNSPLHF
TRBV5-1	NA	NA	TRBJ2-3	TGCGCCAGCAGCTTGGTTTCGGGGGCCCGCCCAGATACGCAGTATTTT	CASSLVSGARPDTQYF
TRBV7-9	once	NA	TRBJ1-5	TGTGCCAGCAGCTTTTCAGAAAGCAATCAGCCCCAGCATTTT	CASSFSESNQPQHF
TRBV3-1/TRBV3-2	NA	NA	TRBJ2-5	TGTGCCAGCAGCCAAGAATGGGCAGGGAGTAAGGAGACCCAGTACTTC	CASSQEWAGSKETQYF
TRBV5-1	NA	TRBD2	TRBJ2-1	TGCGCCAGCAGCTTTAGCGGGGGTCCGAGCGATGAGCAGTTCTTC	CASSFSGGPSDEQFF
TRBV27	NA	NA	TRBJ1-1	TGTGCCAGCAGTTTATACGGGCCCACTGAAGCTTTCTTT	CASSLYGPTEAFF
TRBV27	once	NA	TRBJ2-1	TGTGCCAGCAGTTTTTCGACAGGCAACAATGAGCAGTTCTTC	CASSFSTGNNEQFF
TRBV13	NA	NA	TRBJ1-6	TGTGCCAGCAGCGTGTATGACTGGCAGGGCCATAATTCACCCCTCCACTTT	CASSVYDWQGHNSPLHF
TRBV7-2	NA	TRBD2	TRBJ2-3	TGTGCCAGCAGCAAGAGACTAGCGGGACGCACAGATACGCAGTATTTT	CASSKRLAGRTDTQYF
TRBV18	NA	NA	TRBJ2-2	TGTGCCAGCTCACCACCGAATACAAACACCGGGGAGCTGTTTTTT	CASSPPNTNTGELFF
TRBV7-9	NA	NA	TRBJ2-5	TGTGCCAGCAGCTCTACAGGGCTTACGAAGCCCCAGTACTTC	CASSSTGLTKPQYF
TRBV2	NA	NA	TRBJ1-2	TGTGCCAGCAGCCCTGAGTATGGCTACACCTTC	CASSPEYGYTF
TRBV5-1	NA	NA	TRBJ2-7	TGCGCCAGCAGCTTGGCCGAGGGTGACGAGCAGTACTTC	CASSLAEGDEQYF
TRBV10-3	NA	NA	TRBJ1-3	TGTGCCATCAGTGAATCCCCGGACAGCGCTGGAAACACCATATATTTT	CAISESPDSAGNTIYF
TRBV6-5	NA	NA	TRBJ2-7	TGTGCCAGCAGTTACGTCCGGGGGTTGGGCAACGAGCAGTACTTC	CASSYVRGLGNEQYF
TRBV5-5	NA	NA	TRBJ1-1	TGTGCCAGCAGCCCCCGCCGGACGCCAGAAGCTTTCTTT	CASSPRRTPEAFF
TRBV7-3	NA	TRBD2	TRBJ2-3	TGTGCCAGCAGCTTAACGCTAGCGGCGACAGATACGCAGTATTTT	CASSLTLAATDTQYF
TRBV4-1	NA	TRBD2	TRBJ2-7	TGCGCCAGCAGCGGACCCGGGAGGAACGAGCAGTACTTC	CASSGPGRNEQYF
TRBV27	NA	TRBD2	TRBJ2-1	TGTGCCAGCAGTTTGGCTAGCGGGATCCCAACCCTTTACAATGAGCAGTTCTTC	CASSLASGIPTLYNEQFF
TRBV6-5	NA	TRBD1	TRBJ2-7	TGTGCCAGCAACGACAGGGTCGGGTACGAGCAGTACTTC	CASNDRVGYEQYF
TRBV28	NA	NA	TRBJ1-1	TGTGCCAGCAGTTTATTGGTTATTAACACTGAAGCTTTCTTT	CASSLLVINTEAFF
TRBV7-2	NA	TRBD1	TRBJ2-7	TGTGCCAGCAGCCCACGACAGGGGGCAACGGGGCAGTACTTC	CASSPRQGATGQYF
TRBV12-3/TRBV12-4	NA	NA	TRBJ2-1	TGTGCCAGCAGTTTATTGGCCGAGAGGGACCAGTTCTTC	CASSLLAERDQFF
TRBV7-8	NA	NA	TRBJ2-2	TGTGCCAGCAGCTTAGAGCACAGCACCCTGGCCGGGGAGCTGTTTTTT	CASSLEHSTLAGELFF
TRBV2	once	TRBD1	TRBJ2-6	TGTGCCAGCAGGGGACAGGGGGCAATCTCTGGGGCCAACGTCCTGACTTTC	CASRGQGAISGANVLTF
TRBV18	NA	NA	TRBJ2-2	TGTGCCAGCTCACCACCGGTCAGAGGAGGGGCCGGGGAGCTGTTTTTT	CASSPPVRGGAGELFF